This T cell receptor (beta chain) originates from a study of blood T cell repertoires in COVID-19 (dated by TCRdb to 2020 to 2022). Study-wide context: The collaborator samples originated in the United States, Italy and Spain and spanned the acute and convalescent phases of COVID-19. A freely available public database, intended as a resource for researchers studying the immune response to SARS-CoV-2, is where the repertoires were released. Samples came from the ongoing ImmuneRACE study (first 160 participants) plus 1,254 subjects from 6 global collaborators. Subjects who had been exposed to COVID-19, were actively infected with it, or had recovered from it provided the deeply sampled blood TCRbeta repertoires that made up the dataset. HLA class I and class II types, where available, came from metadata supplied by the sample provider rather than from assay-based typing. The prospective study material was composed of cDNA or gDNA derived from T cells, B-cell-depleted T cells, or PBMCs. Nearly every sample came with metadata listing a de-identified subject ID, COVID-19 status, age in years and sex.

Collaborating institutions collected whole blood in K2EDTA tubes following their own protocols. For TCRbeta analysis, collaborator samples were shipped as frozen whole blood, as isolated PBMCs, or as DNA extracted from either sample type. Paper-wide results and their limitations: The quantity of clinical and demographic metadata differed by source and by participant and was supplied without curation.

This clone was seen only a few times. The specificity of this receptor is unknown. The input lacks base qualities; no much larger clone sits a single base away. The CDR3 contains 14 residues, cysteine and phenylalanine counted. Kept here is only the CDR3 DNA, which spans 42 bases and is read in frame from base 1. Per the germline V gene, SNHLY is the CDR1 and FYNNEI is the CDR2. For this chain, trimming is 8 bases at the V end and 5 bases at the J end, and the number of junction bases without a gene match is 10. TCRbeta CDR3 regions were amplified from genomic DNA by means of the immunoSEQ Assay, a bias-controlled multiplex PCR. Regarding the original processing steps: Nucleated cell counts per sample were estimated from amplification of reference gene primers within the assay. To quantify the absolute abundance of each unique TCRbeta CDR3 rearrangement, sequence reads were collapsed and filtered. For each sample, productive Simpson clonality was calculated as the square root of Simpson's diversity index over productive rearrangements. TCRdb provides this immuneACCESS table in a form limited to in-frame rearrangements. Some clones are lacking; in checked studies, under half of them reflect an unresolved V gene, and why the rest are absent is not known. V, J and clone size derive from that table, while D and trimming were established from the DNA sequence. This sample comprises over 150,000 clones, approximately 80% of them detected only once. Roughly 9.5% of the sample is held by the ten biggest clonotypes.

The source material was peripheral blood. The chain uses TRBV2 and TRBJ2-5, and 8 junction bases match TRBD2. The receptor's source is a woman over 75 with active or convalescent COVID-19. The CDR3 here reads CASGRAGAWETQYF. Read as DNA, the sequence is TGTGCCAGCGGCCGAGCGGGGGCGTGGGAGACCCAGTACTTC.